The sequence of this T cell receptor (beta chain) was determined in a study of breast tumors, draining lymph nodes, adjacent tissues. Axillary draining lymph nodes of breast cancer patients supplied the node samples. One entry per CDR3 protein, called by TCRdb with MiXCR from the multiplex PCR reads. The table records 150,000 to 200,000 distinct CDR3 sequences, more than 25% of them present only once. General study results and limits: Luminal-like breast cancer showed significantly higher tumor–nontumor repertoire similarity than basal-like.

This clonotype showed up many times. Antigen: not known. Germline assignment: CDR1 SGHRS and CDR2 YFSETQ. V was clipped by 4 bases and J by 4 bases; unmatched bases: 15. CDR3 length: 18 amino acids. The chain carries TRBV5-1 and TRBJ2-3, with 10 bases identical to TRBD2. This sequence was found in a female donor with breast cancer. Some clones in this sample may be carry-over from other donors' samples. The sequenced sample consisted of axillary lymph node tissue. For the CDR3, the DNA is TGCGCCAGCAGCCAAGATAATATAGGAGCGGGGGGGCCAGATACGCAGTATTTT. Protein sequence: CASSQDNIGAGGPDTQYF.